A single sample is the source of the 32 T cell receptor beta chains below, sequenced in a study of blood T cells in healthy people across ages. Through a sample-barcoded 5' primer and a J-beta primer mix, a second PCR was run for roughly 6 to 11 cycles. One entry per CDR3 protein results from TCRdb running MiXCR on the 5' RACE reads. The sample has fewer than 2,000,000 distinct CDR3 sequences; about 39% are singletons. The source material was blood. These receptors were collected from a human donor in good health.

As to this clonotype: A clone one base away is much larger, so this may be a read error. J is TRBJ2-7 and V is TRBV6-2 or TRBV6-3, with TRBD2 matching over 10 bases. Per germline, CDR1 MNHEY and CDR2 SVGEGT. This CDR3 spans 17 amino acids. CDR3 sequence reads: CAGSYLSASGGNYEQYF. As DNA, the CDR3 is TGTGCCGGCAGTTACCTTTCGGCTAGCGGGGGAAACTACGAGCAGTACTTC.

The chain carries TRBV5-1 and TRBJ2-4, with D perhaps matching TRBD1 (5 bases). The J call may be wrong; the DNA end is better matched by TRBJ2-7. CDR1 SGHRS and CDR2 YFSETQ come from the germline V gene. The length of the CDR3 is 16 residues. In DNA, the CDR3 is TGCGCCAATCCGATCAGGGAAACTCCCCCGGGCTACGAGCAGTACTTC. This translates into CANPIRETPPGYEQYF.

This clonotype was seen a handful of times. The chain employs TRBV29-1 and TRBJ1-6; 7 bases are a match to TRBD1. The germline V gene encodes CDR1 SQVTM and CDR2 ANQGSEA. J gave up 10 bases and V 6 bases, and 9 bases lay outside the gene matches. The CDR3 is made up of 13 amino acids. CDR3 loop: CSVLLTGNSPLHF. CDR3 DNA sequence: TGCAGCGTGCTGCTGACAGGGAACTCACCCCTCCACTTT.

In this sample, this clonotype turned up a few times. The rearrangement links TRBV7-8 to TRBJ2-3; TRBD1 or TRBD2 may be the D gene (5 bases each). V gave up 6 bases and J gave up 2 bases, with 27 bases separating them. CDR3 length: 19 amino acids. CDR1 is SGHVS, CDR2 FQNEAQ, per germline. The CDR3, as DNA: TGTGCCAGCAGTCGACTAACTTTTGTGGCCAGGGCAAACACAGATACGCAGTATTTT. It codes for CASSRLTFVARANTDTQYF.

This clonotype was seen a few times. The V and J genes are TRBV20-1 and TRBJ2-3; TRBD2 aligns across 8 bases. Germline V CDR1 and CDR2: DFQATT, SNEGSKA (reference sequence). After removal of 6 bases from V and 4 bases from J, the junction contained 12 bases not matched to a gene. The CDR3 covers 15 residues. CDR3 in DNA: TGCAGTGCCGCTCTCCGGAGCGGGGGCGCAGATACGCAGTATTTT. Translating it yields CSAALRSGGADTQYF.

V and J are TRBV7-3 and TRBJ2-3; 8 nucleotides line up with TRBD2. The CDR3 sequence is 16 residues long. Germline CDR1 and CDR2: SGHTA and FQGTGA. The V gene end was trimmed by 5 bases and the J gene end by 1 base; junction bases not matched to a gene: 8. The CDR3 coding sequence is TGTGCCAGCAGCCCCACCGCGGGGGGCCGCACAGATACGCAGTATTTT. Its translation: CASSPTAGGRTDTQYF.

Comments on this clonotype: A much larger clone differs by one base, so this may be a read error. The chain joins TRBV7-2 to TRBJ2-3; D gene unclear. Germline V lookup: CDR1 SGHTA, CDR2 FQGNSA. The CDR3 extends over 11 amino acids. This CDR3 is CACSSKDTQYF. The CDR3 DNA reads TGTGCCTGCAGCTCTAAAGATACGCAGTATTTT.

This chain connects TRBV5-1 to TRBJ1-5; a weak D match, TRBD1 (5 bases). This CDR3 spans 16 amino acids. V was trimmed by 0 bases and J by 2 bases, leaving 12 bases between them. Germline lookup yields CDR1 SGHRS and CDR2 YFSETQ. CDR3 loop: CASSLEGGGGNQPQHF. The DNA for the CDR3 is TGCGCCAGCAGCTTGGAGGGCGGGGGTGGCAATCAGCCCCAGCATTTT.

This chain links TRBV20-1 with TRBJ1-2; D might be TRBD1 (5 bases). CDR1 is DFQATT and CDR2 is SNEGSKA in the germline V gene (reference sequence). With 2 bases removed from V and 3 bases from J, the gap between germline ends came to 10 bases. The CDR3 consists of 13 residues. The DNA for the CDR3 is TGCAGTGCTAGAAAGGGGTATGACTATGGCTACACCTTC. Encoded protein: CSARKGYDYGYTF.

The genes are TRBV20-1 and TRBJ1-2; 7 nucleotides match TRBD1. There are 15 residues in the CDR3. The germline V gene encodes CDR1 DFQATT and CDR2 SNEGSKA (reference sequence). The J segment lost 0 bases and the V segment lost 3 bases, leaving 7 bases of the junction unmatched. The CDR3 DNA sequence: TGCAGTGCTAGCCAAACAGGGGACGCTAACTATGGCTACACCTTC. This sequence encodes CSASQTGDANYGYTF.

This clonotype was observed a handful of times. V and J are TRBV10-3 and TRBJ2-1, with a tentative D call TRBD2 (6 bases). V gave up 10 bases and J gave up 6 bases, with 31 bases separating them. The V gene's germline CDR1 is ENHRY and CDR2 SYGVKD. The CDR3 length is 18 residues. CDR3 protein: CATSQGRANLGRGNEQFF. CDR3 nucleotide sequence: TGTGCCACCAGCCAGGGAAGAGCTAATTTAGGGCGGGGCAATGAGCAGTTCTTC.

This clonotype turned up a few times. CDR3: CASRVQGIGSYEQYF. CDR3 sequence (DNA): TGTGCCAGCAGGGTACAGGGGATAGGCTCCTACGAGCAGTACTTC. V is TRBV2 and J is TRBJ2-7, with 7 bases identical to TRBD1. This CDR3 is built from 15 residues. The V gene's germline CDR1 is SNHLY and CDR2 FYNNEI. V shed 6 bases, J shed 0 bases, and the junction held 8 bases outside the gene matches.

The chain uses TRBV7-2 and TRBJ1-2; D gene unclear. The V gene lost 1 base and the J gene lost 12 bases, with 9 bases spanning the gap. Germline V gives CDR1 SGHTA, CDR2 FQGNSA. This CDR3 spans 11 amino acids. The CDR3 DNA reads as TGTGCCAGCAGCTTAGTCGTGGAGGACACCTTC. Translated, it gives CASSLVVEDTF.

CDR3 sequence reads: CASGLTSPGDIQYF. In nucleotides, the CDR3 is TGTGCCAGCGGCCTAACATCCCCAGGGGACATTCAGTACTTC. The chain links TRBV7-2 to TRBJ2-7; D perhaps matches TRBD1 (6 bases). The DNA end is a closer match to TRBJ2-4, so the J assignment may be wrong. The CDR3 sequence is 14 residues long. Germline loops: CDR1 SGHTA, CDR2 FQGNSA.

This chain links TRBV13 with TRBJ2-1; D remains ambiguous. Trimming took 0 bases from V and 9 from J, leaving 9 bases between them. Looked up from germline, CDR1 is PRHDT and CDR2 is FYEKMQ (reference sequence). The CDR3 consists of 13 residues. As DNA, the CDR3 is TGTGCCAGCAGCTTAGGTGGTATGGGTGAGCAGTTCTTC. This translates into CASSLGGMGEQFF.

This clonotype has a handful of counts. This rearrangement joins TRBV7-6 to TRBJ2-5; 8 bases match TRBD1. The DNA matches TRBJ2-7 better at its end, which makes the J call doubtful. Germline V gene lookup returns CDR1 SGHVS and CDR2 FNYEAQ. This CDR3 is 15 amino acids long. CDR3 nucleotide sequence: TGTGCCAGCAGTGCTACGACAGGGGCCCATGGCGAGCAGTACTTC. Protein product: CASSATTGAHGEQYF.

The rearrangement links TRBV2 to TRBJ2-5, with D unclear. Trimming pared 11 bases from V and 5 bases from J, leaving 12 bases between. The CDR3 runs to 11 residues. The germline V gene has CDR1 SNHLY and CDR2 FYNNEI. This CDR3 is CASRIVETQYF. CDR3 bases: TGTGCCTCTCGGATTGTGGAGACCCAGTACTTC.

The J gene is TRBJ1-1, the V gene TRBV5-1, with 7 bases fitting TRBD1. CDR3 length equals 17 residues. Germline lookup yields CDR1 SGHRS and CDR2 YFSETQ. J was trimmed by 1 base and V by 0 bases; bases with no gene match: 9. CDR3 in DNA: TGCGCCAGCAGCTTGGGGGGAACAGGGGTTCGGAACACTGAAGCTTTCTTT. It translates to CASSLGGTGVRNTEAFF.

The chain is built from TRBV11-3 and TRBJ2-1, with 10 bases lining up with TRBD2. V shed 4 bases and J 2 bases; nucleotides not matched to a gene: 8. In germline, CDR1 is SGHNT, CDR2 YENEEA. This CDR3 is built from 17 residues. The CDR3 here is CASSSATGTSAYNEQFF. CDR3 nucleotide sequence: TGTGCCAGCAGCTCTGCTACCGGGACTAGCGCCTACAATGAGCAGTTCTTC.

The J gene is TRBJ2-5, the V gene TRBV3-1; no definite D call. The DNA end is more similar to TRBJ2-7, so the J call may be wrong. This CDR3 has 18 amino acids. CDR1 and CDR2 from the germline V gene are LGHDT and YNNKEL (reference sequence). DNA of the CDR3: TGTGCCAGCAGCCAAGATCTTGCGGAAGGAAGGGAAGGGTACGAGCAGTACTTC. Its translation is CASSQDLAEGREGYEQYF.

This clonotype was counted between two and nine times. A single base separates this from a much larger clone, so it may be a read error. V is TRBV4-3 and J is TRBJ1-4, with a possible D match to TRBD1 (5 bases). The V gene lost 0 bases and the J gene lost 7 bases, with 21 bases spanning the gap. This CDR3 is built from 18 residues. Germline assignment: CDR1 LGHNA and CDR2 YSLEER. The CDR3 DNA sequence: TGCGCCAGCAGCCAAGAAAAAGTGGGCCCCTCAGGGAGTGAAAAACTGTTTTTT. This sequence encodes CASSQEKVGPSGSEKLFF.

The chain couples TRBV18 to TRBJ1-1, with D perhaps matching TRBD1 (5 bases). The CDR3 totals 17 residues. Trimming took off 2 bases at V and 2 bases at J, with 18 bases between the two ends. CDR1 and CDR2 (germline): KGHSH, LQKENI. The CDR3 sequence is CASSPSLRAGKNTEAFF. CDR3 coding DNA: TGTGCCAGCTCACCATCCCTCAGGGCCGGCAAAAACACTGAAGCTTTCTTT.

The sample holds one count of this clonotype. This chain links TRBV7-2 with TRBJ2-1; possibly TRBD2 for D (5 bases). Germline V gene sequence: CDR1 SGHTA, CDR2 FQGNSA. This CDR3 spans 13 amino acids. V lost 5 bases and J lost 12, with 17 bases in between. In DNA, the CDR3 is TGTGCCAGCAGCCCCGGGGAGCTCTATGGGCAGTTCTTC. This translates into CASSPGELYGQFF.

In nucleotides, the CDR3 is TGCGCCAGCAGCTTGGGTGCAGGGACGGATTATAGCACAGATACGCAGTATTTT. Amino acids: CASSLGAGTDYSTDTQYF. The rearrangement uses TRBV5-1 and TRBJ2-3, with D perhaps given as TRBD1 or TRBD2 (5 bases each). CDR1 is SGHRS and CDR2 is YFSETQ in the germline V gene. V lost 0 bases to trimming and J lost 0 bases, with 17 bases between them. The CDR3 contains 18 residues.

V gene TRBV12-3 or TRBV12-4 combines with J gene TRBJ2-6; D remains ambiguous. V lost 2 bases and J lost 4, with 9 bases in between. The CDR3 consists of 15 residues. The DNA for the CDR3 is TGTGCCAGCAGTTTAATGGTTTCGGGGGCCAACGTCCTGACTTTC. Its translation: CASSLMVSGANVLTF.

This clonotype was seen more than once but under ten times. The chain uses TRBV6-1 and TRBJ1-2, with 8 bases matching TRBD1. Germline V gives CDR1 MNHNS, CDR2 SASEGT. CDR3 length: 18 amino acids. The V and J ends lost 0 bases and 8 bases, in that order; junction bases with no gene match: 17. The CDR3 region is CASSEAPGQASPLGGYTF. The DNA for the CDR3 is TGTGCCAGCAGTGAAGCTCCGGGACAGGCGTCTCCCTTGGGAGGCTACACCTTC.

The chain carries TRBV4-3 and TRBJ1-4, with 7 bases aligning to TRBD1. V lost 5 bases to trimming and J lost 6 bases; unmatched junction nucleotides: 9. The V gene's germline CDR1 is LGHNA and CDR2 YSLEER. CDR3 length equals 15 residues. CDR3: CASSSRQGPDEKLFF. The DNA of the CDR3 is TGCGCCAGCAGCAGCAGACAGGGTCCTGATGAAAAACTGTTTTTT.

CDR3 DNA: TGTGCCAGCAGTTTATATCGAGCAGGGGTGGGCGAGCAGTACTTC. Residues: CASSLYRAGVGEQYF. This sequence joins TRBV12-3 or TRBV12-4 and TRBJ2-4; TRBD1 is a possible D gene (6 bases). Judging by the DNA end, TRBJ2-7 fits better; the J call may be wrong. The CDR3 is 15 amino acids.

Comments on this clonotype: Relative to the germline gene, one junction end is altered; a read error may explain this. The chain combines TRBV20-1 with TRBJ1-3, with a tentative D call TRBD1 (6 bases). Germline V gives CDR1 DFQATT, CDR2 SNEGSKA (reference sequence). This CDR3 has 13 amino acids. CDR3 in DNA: TGCAGTGCCGTGACAGGAACTGGAAGCACCATATATTTT. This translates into CSAVTGTGSTIYF.

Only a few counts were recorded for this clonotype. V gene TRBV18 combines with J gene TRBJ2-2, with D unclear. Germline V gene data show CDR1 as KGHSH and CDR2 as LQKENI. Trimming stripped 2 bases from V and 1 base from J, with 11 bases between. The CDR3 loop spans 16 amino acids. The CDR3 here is CASSPGQARNTGELFF. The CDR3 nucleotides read TGTGCCAGCTCACCAGGGCAGGCTCGGAACACCGGGGAGCTGTTTTTT.

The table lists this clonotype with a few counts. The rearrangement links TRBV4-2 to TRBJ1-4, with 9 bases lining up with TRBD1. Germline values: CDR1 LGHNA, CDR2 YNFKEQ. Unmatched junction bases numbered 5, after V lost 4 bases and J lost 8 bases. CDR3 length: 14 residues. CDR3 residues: CASSPNGQGEKLFF. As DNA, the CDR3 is TGTGCCAGCAGCCCGAACGGACAGGGGGAAAAACTGTTTTTT.

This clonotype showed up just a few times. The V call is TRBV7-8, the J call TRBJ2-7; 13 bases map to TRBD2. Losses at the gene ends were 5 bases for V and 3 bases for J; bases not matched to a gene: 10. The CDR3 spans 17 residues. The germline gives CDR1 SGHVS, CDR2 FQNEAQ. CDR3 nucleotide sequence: TGTGCCAGCAGCCCGCGACTAGCGGGGGGCGGAGGCTACGAGCAGTACTTC. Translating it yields CASSPRLAGGGGYEQYF.